This TCR beta chain was recovered during a study of T-cell reconstitution after alpha-beta-depleted transplantation in children listed by TCRdb under 2016. With respect to the entire study: Using TCR repertoire profiling, the study followed T-cell immune reconstitution in a quantitative way in children after TCRalphabeta/CD19-depleted allogeneic hematopoietic cell transplantation. Paper-wide results and their limitations: Apparently early alphabetaT-cell count recovery about two months after transplant reportedly relied on only several hundred rapidly expanded clones derived from non-depleted graft cells. In some patients, the high TCRbeta diversity seen at day 60 was put down to recipient T cells and intrathymic progenitors that had survived conditioning. Over the following months the frequencies of hyperexpanded clones went down, and after one year T-cell counts and TCRbeta diversity were mostly credited to newly produced T cells.

This clonotype was counted many times. Its cognate antigen has yet to be identified. The record has no base qualities; no much larger clone is one base away. Sample treatment or condition, as interpreted from the label and publication: allogeneic hematopoietic cell transplantation with graft depleted of TCRalphabeta T cells and CD19 B cells. TCRalphabeta/CD19-depleted allogeneic hematopoietic cell grafts were given to the transplant recipients, all of whom were children. Ends trimmed: V by 6 bases, J by 9 bases; bases unmatched to a gene: 5. There are 12 amino acids in the CDR3, from cysteine to phenylalanine inclusive. This entry keeps only the CDR3 DNA: 36 bases, framed from base 1. The germline V gene supplies CDR1 ENHRY and CDR2 SYGVKD. The protocol used for the library was PCR. The instrument given in TCRdb is Illumina HiSeq 2500. TCR libraries were prepared with molecular barcoding, using unique molecular identifiers to normalize TCRbeta repertoire quantification. TCRdb's own reprocessing of the public reads used fastp at Q25 and MiXCR and kept productive beta chains. Each CDR3 protein appears once, grouped with its most common genes and DNA. The sample yields hundreds of thousands of distinct CDR3 sequences; 23% were counted once. The biggest ten clones account for 13% to 15% of the sample.

The sequencing used PBMCs, mostly from graft donor cells, collected 360 days after TCRalphabeta/CD19-depleted stem cell transplant. This chain is built from TRBV10-3 and TRBJ1-2; 9 of the junction bases match TRBD1. The receptor was derived from a boy in the first two years of life who had a stem cell transplant for acute myeloid leukemia, so the T cells may come from the graft donor. The DNA sequence reads TGTGCCATCAGACGGGACAGGGAGCGCTACACCTTC. Translated, this is CAIRRDRERYTF.